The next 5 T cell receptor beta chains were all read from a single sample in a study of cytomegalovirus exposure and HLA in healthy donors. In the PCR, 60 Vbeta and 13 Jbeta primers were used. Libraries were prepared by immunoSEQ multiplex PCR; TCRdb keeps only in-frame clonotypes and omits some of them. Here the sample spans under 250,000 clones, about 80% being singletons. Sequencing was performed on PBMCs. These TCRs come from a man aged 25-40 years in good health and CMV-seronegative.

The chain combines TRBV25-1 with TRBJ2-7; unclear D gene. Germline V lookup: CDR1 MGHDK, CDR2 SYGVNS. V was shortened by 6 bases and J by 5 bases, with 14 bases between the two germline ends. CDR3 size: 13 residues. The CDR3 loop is CASSPPGIDEQYF. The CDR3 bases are TGTGCCAGCAGCCCCCCGGGTATCGACGAGCAGTACTTC.

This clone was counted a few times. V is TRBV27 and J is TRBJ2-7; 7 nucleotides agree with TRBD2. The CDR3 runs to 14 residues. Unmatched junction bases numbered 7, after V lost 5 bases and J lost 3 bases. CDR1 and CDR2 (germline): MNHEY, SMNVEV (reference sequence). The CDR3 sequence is CASSTRWDYYEQYF. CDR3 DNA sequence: TGTGCCAGCAGTACACGGTGGGACTACTACGAGCAGTACTTC.

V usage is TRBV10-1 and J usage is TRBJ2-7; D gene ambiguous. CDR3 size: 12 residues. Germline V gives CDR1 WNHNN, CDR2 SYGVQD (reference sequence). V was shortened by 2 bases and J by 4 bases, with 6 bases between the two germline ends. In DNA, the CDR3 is TGCGCCAGCAGTGAGCAGGAATACGAGCAGTACTTC. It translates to CASSEQEYEQYF.

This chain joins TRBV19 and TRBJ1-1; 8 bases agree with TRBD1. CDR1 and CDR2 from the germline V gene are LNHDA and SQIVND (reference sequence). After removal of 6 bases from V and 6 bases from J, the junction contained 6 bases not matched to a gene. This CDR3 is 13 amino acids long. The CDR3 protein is CASSEFRGPEAFF. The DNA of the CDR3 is TGTGCCAGTAGCGAATTCAGGGGGCCTGAAGCTTTCTTT.

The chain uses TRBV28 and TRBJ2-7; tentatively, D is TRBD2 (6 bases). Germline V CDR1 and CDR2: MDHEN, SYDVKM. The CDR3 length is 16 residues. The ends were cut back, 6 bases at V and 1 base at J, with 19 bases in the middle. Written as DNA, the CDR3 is TGTGCCAGCAGCCCCCGGAAGGGCGGGATGTCCTACGAGCAGTACTTC. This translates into CASSPRKGGMSYEQYF. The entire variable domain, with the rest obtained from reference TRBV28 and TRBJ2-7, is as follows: DVKVTQSSRYLVKRTGEKVFLECVQDMDHENMFWYRQDPGLGLRLIYFSYDVKMKEKGDIPEGYSVSREKKERFSLILESASTNQTSMYLCASSPRKGGMSYEQYFGPGTRLTVT.